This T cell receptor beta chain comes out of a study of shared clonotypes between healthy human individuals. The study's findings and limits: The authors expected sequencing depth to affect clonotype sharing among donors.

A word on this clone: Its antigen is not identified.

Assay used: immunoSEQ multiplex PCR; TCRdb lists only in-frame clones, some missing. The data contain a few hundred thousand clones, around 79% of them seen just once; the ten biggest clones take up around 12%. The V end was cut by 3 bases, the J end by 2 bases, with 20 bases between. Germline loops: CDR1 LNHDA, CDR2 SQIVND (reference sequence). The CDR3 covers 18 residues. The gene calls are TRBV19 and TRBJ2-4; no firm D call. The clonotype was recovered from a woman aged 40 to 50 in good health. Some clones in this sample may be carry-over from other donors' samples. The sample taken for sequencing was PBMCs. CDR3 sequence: CASSILAFKSPSKNIQYF. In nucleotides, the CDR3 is TGTGCCAGTAGTATTCTGGCCTTTAAGAGCCCTTCCAAAAACATTCAGTACTTC.